These 29 T cell receptor beta chains originate from one sample sequenced in a study of T cell responses to AZD1222 COVID-19 vaccine (dated by TCRdb to 2020 to 2023). The library was built by means of the immunoSEQ multiplex PCR assay. Not all clones reach the TCRdb copy of this immuneACCESS table, which keeps in-frame sequences only. Checked studies attribute under half of the gap to unresolved V genes and leave the rest unexplained. The sample records over 130,000 clones, 90% of which are singletons. The top ten constitute roughly 3.1% of the sample. The label giving this sample's time point can be read as: about 28 days (+/-7) after the second vaccine dose. Source: peripheral blood, taken 28 days after the second AZD1222 dose. The receptors here all came from an adult who received the AZD1222 COVID-19 vaccine.

The chain has TRBV5-1 and TRBJ1-2, with TRBD1 matching 9 bases. The CDR3 sequence is 17 residues long. CDR1 and CDR2 (germline): SGHRS, YFSETQ. V shed 0 bases, J shed 5 bases, and the junction held 11 bases outside the gene matches. The CDR3 loop reads CASSLGQGVQYNYGYTF. The CDR3 DNA is TGCGCCAGCAGCTTGGGACAGGGGGTGCAGTATAATTATGGCTACACCTTC.

The chain combines TRBV19 with TRBJ2-1, with 11 bases that match TRBD2. This CDR3 contains 13 residues. V shed 6 bases and J 10 bases; nucleotides not matched to a gene: 5. The germline V gene has CDR1 LNHDA and CDR2 SQIVND (reference sequence). CDR3 sequence: CASRTSGREEQFF. CDR3 coding DNA: TGTGCCAGTAGAACTAGCGGGAGAGAGGAGCAGTTCTTC.

This chain joins TRBV18 and TRBJ1-1; possibly TRBD1 for D (6 bases). Looked up from germline, CDR1 is KGHSH and CDR2 is LQKENI. There are 14 residues in the CDR3. The V and J ends lost 5 bases and 6 bases respectively, with 16 bases between them. The DNA of the CDR3 is TGTGCCAGCTCAACGGGGGCAGGGGACGCTGAAGCTTTCTTT. It codes for CASSTGAGDAEAFF.

The chain combines TRBV5-1 with TRBJ1-2; D remains unclear. V gave up 1 base and J gave up 4 bases, with 11 bases separating them. CDR3 length equals 14 residues. Germline V gene lookup returns CDR1 SGHRS and CDR2 YFSETQ. This chain's CDR3 is CASSLSWGAYGYTF. The CDR3 DNA is TGCGCCAGCAGCTTGAGTTGGGGAGCCTATGGCTACACCTTC.

The V gene is TRBV29-1, the J gene TRBJ1-1; D unclear. The germline V gene encodes CDR1 SQVTM and CDR2 ANQGSEA. The V end lost 4 bases, the J end lost 1 base, and 10 bases lay between the germline ends. This CDR3 has 13 residues. The CDR3 sequence: CSVALLGNTEAFF. CDR3 in DNA: TGCAGCGTTGCCCTTCTGGGGAACACTGAAGCTTTCTTT.

The chain recombines TRBV6-2 or TRBV6-3 with TRBJ2-7; 8 positions agree with TRBD2. Trimming took 4 bases from V and 7 from J; bases not matched to a gene: 9. CDR1 is MNHEY, CDR2 SVGEGT, per germline. This CDR3 contains 14 residues. CDR3 protein: CASSLGRGGGEQYF. For the CDR3, the DNA is TGTGCCAGCAGTTTGGGACGGGGGGGAGGAGAGCAGTACTTC.

The rearrangement joins TRBV18 to TRBJ1-4; D is possibly TRBD1 (5 bases). Germline CDR1 reads KGHSH; CDR2 reads LQKENI. Trimming shortened V by 3 bases and J by 3 bases, and 8 bases separated the two germline ends. This CDR3 has 14 amino acids. CDR3 DNA sequence: TGTGCCAGCTCACCGCAGGGATCTAATGAAAAACTGTTTTTT. Translated: CASSPQGSNEKLFF.

The chain links TRBV5-1 to TRBJ1-2; 8 nucleotides agree with TRBD1. Germline CDR1 reads SGHRS; CDR2 reads YFSETQ. The J segment lost 4 bases and the V segment lost 3 bases, leaving 5 bases of the junction unmatched. This CDR3 has 14 amino acids. The CDR3 loop reads CASSSDRVLYGYTF. Written as DNA, the CDR3 is TGCGCCAGCAGCTCGGACAGGGTTCTCTATGGCTACACCTTC.

The V and J genes are TRBV27 and TRBJ2-1; a weak D match, TRBD2 (6 bases). V lost 2 bases, J lost 9 bases, and 11 bases lay in between. This CDR3 contains 13 residues. Germline V lookup: CDR1 MNHEY, CDR2 SMNVEV (reference sequence). The CDR3 protein is CASSLQLAGEQFF. In nucleotides, the CDR3 is TGTGCCAGCAGTTTACAACTAGCTGGTGAGCAGTTCTTC.

V gene TRBV5-1 combines with J gene TRBJ1-2, with 8 bases matching TRBD1. Trimming cost V 4 bases and J 5 bases; bases outside gene matches: 10. Germline V CDR1 and CDR2: SGHRS, YFSETQ. This CDR3 region has 15 residues. In DNA, the CDR3 is TGCGCCAGCAGCCAAGGACAGGGTAGTCTATATGGCTACACCTTC. Its translation is CASSQGQGSLYGYTF.

The chain uses TRBV10-3 and TRBJ2-5; the D gene is possibly TRBD1 (6 bases). This CDR3 contains 15 residues. Trimming left V 3 bases short and J 1 base short, with 12 bases between. Germline values: CDR1 ENHRY, CDR2 SYGVKD. CDR3 DNA sequence: TGTGCCATCAGTGACCCCCAGGGGTTCCAAGAGACCCAGTACTTC. Translated, it gives CAISDPQGFQETQYF.

The chain combines TRBV5-4 with TRBJ2-7; D is unresolved. V lost 0 bases and J 3 bases, leaving 10 bases between the germline ends. This CDR3 has 14 amino acids. CDR1 and CDR2 from the germline V gene are SGHNT and YYREEE (reference sequence). CDR3 protein: CASSLDSSYYEQYF. CDR3 nucleotides: TGTGCCAGCAGCTTGGATAGCAGCTACTACGAGCAGTACTTC. Full variable domain (remainder filled in from reference TRBV5-4 and TRBJ2-7): ETGVTQSPTHLIKTRGQQVTLRCSSQSGHNTVSWYQQALGQGPQFIFQYYREEENGRGNFPPRFSGLQFPNYSSELNVNALELDDSALYLCASSLDSSYYEQYFGPGTRLTVT.

V and J are TRBV4-2 and TRBJ2-7; TRBD2 might be the D (6 bases). The CDR3 length is 16 residues. Between the trimmed V and J ends, which lost 0 bases and 5 bases, there was a span of 17 bases. Germline CDR1 reads LGHNA; CDR2 reads YNFKEQ. The CDR3 nucleotides are TGTGCCAGCAGCCAAGAATTTGCGGGAACGCCCCACGAGCAGTACTTC. Amino acids: CASSQEFAGTPHEQYF.

The chain uses TRBV9 and TRBJ2-1; 12 nucleotides agree with TRBD2. The CDR3 extends over 17 amino acids. CDR1 and CDR2 (germline): SGDLS, YYNGEE. The J segment lost 3 bases and the V segment lost 0 bases, leaving 4 bases of the junction unmatched. CDR3 region: CASSVGLAGADYNEQFF. CDR3 sequence (DNA): TGTGCCAGCAGCGTAGGACTAGCGGGAGCTGACTACAATGAGCAGTTCTTC.

This chain uses TRBV21-1 with TRBJ2-2; the D call of TRBD2 is as the table states it, not checked on the DNA. TRBV21-1 has pseudogene status. The CDR3 is 18 residues long. The CDR3 reads CASSPRTSGTRTSWELFF. CDR3 bases: TGTGCCAGCAGCCCTCGGACTAGCGGGACGCGAACGTCGTGGGAGCTGTTTTTT.

This chain joins TRBV11-2 and TRBJ1-5; D ambiguous. Germline V gene data show CDR1 as SGHAT and CDR2 as FQNNGV. The length of the CDR3 is 14 residues. V shed 5 bases and J shed 1 base, with 9 bases lying between them. The CDR3 nucleotides are TGTGCCAGCAGCCCCGGACGGAGCAATCAGCCCCAGCATTTT. It is translated as CASSPGRSNQPQHF. Combining the CDR3 with reference TRBV11-2 and TRBJ1-5 gives the whole variable domain EAGVAQSPRYKIIEKRQSVAFWCNPISGHATLYWYQQILGQGPKLLIQFQNNGVVDDSQLPKDRFSAERLKGVDSTLKIQPAKLEDSAVYLCASSPGRSNQPQHFGDGTRLSIL.

The gene calls are TRBV10-3 and TRBJ1-5, with D possibly matching TRBD1 (5 bases). Germline CDR1 ENHRY, CDR2 SYGVKD. Trimming stripped 0 bases from V and 5 bases from J, with 8 bases between. The CDR3 has 14 amino acids. The CDR3 loop is CAISESWGYQPQHF. The CDR3 DNA is TGTGCCATCAGTGAGTCGTGGGGCTATCAGCCCCAGCATTTT.

The chain couples TRBV30 to TRBJ1-1, with TRBD1 identical over 10 bases. Germline V gives CDR1 GTSNPN, CDR2 SVGIG (reference sequence). This CDR3 is 13 amino acids long. V trimming: 3 bases; J trimming: 2 bases; junction bases outside the gene matches: 0. The CDR3 coding sequence is TGTGCCTGGAGGACAGGGGGCAACACTGAAGCTTTCTTT. Residues: CAWRTGGNTEAFF.

This sequence joins TRBV5-5 and TRBJ2-5; TRBD1 matches at 9 bases. V lost 5 bases and J lost 2; bases outside the gene matches: 10. The CDR3 totals 16 residues. Germline CDR1 is SGHKS and CDR2 is YYEKEE (reference sequence). CDR3 residues: CASRWGQGSFQETQYF. DNA for the CDR3: TGTGCCAGCAGATGGGGACAGGGCTCATTTCAAGAGACCCAGTACTTC.

The count of this clone is one. The rearrangement uses TRBV4-1 and TRBJ1-1; no clear D. The germline V and J ends were trimmed by 7 bases and 0 bases, with 6 bases remaining between them. The CDR3 totals 12 residues. Germline V CDR1 and CDR2: MGHRA, YSYEKL. CDR3 nucleotides: TGCGCCAGCACGGCCATGAACACTGAAGCTTTCTTT. It codes for CASTAMNTEAFF.

CDR3 in amino acids: CASSLAGGLYEQYF. Here the CDR3 DNA reads TGTGCCAGCAGCCTGGCGGGGGGATTATACGAGCAGTACTTC. The chain has TRBV14 and TRBJ2-7; 8 bases align to TRBD2. The CDR3 is made up of 14 amino acids. V shed 4 bases, J shed 4 bases, and the junction held 6 bases outside the gene matches. CDR1 SGHDN and CDR2 FVKESK come from the germline V gene.

The V and J genes are TRBV29-1 and TRBJ2-7; 11 bases are a match to TRBD2. This CDR3 comprises 14 residues. In germline, CDR1 is SQVTM, CDR2 ANQGSEA. The CDR3, as DNA: TGCTCCGTGGTAGCGGGAGGGAAACTTAACGAGCAGTACTTC. It encodes CSVVAGGKLNEQYF.

The rearrangement links TRBV19 to TRBJ1-2; no definite D call. This CDR3 is 15 amino acids long. Deletions cut 7 bases from V and 4 bases from J, with 19 bases between. CDR1 LNHDA and CDR2 SQIVND come from the germline V gene (reference sequence). The CDR3 reads CASNTPGKGFYGYTF. CDR3 bases: TGTGCCAGTAATACTCCGGGGAAGGGCTTCTATGGCTACACCTTC.

V is TRBV5-4 and J is TRBJ2-2; tentative D call: TRBD2 (6 bases). Germline CDR1 SGHNT, CDR2 YYREEE (reference sequence). V dropped 6 bases and J dropped 0 bases, with 15 bases sitting between them. This CDR3 has 16 residues. The DNA for the CDR3 is TGTGCCAGCACCAACCGGCGGGACCCGAACACCGGGGAGCTGTTTTTT. Translating gives CASTNRRDPNTGELFF.

The rearrangement uses TRBV9 and TRBJ2-7, with D perhaps matching TRBD1 or TRBD2 (6 bases each). The V and J ends lost 5 bases and 1 base respectively, with 16 bases between them. The germline gives CDR1 SGDLS, CDR2 YYNGEE. The length of the CDR3 is 15 residues. In DNA form, the CDR3 reads TGTGCCAGCAGTCTCGGGGGACAAAGTTCCTACGAGCAGTACTTC. Encoded protein: CASSLGGQSSYEQYF.

This CDR3 reads CASSLVGLGTSVDNEQFF. CDR3 nucleotides: TGTGCCAGCAGCTTAGTGGGCTTAGGGACTAGCGTAGACAATGAGCAGTTCTTC. The chain links TRBV7-9 to TRBJ2-1; 10 bases are a match to TRBD2. Germline assignment: CDR1 SEHNR and CDR2 FQNEAQ (reference sequence). The CDR3 totals 18 residues. The V gene end was trimmed by 1 base and the J gene end by 5 bases; junction bases not matched to a gene: 11.

The rearrangement joins TRBV10-1 to TRBJ1-2; D is ambiguous. V lost 4 bases and J 7 bases, leaving 7 bases between the germline ends. Per the germline V gene, CDR1 is WNHNN and CDR2 is SYGVQD (reference sequence). This CDR3 is built from 11 residues. The CDR3 DNA reads TGCGCCAGCAGTGTCGGGTCTGGCTACACCTTC. This gives the protein CASSVGSGYTF.

J is TRBJ1-1 and V is TRBV21-1; TRBD1 reflects the table's D call only, with no check against the DNA. TRBV21-1 is designated a pseudogene. CDR3 length: 11 residues. CDR3 loop: CASSDRAEAFF. CDR3 DNA: TGTGCCAGCAGCGACAGGGCTGAAGCTTTCTTT.

This chain links TRBV10-3 with TRBJ2-7; 9 bases fit TRBD1. Per the germline V gene, CDR1 is ENHRY and CDR2 is SYGVKD. The ends lost 7 bases at V and 5 bases at J; junction bases unmatched: 9. The CDR3 sequence is 14 residues long. The CDR3: CAIKPRDRDNEQYF. CDR3 coding DNA: TGTGCCATCAAACCCCGGGACAGGGATAACGAGCAGTACTTC.